Below, 15 T cell receptor beta chains from the same sample are listed, as sequenced in a study of OX40 agonist ivuxolimab in advanced cancers. The method was immunoSEQ multiplex PCR; TCRdb's version includes in-frame clones alone and lacks a portion of them. The repertoire has 40,000 to 60,000 clones, about 80% of them found once; the top ten carry 6.5% to 9.5%. The source was CD4+ or CD8+ T cells sorted from blood, collected in a trial of the OX40 agonist ivuxolimab. The receptors originated from an adult with an advanced solid tumor such as melanoma, head and neck, liver or kidney cancer.

The V gene is TRBV7-6, the J gene TRBJ2-5, with a possible D match to TRBD2 (6 bases). Trimming cost V 3 bases and J 7 bases, with 24 bases left between them. The CDR3 is 17 amino acids. Germline lookup yields CDR1 SGHVS and CDR2 FNYEAQ. Here the CDR3 reads CASSFAVAAGGFGTQYF. The CDR3 DNA sequence: TGTGCCAGCAGCTTTGCGGTAGCGGCCGGAGGGTTTGGGACCCAGTACTTC. The full variable domain, with the rest looked up from reference TRBV7-6 and TRBJ2-5, is GAGVSQSPRYKVTKRGQDVALRCDPISGHVSLYWYRQALGQGPEFLTYFNYEAQQDKSGLPNDRFSAERPEGSISTLTIQRTEQRDSAMYRCASSFAVAAGGFGTQYFGPGTRLLVL.

This clone was observed a few times. The chain combines TRBV11-2 with TRBJ1-6, with a tentative D call TRBD1 (6 bases). V was pared by 2 bases and J by 8 bases, with 13 bases between. Germline CDR1 reads SGHAT; CDR2 reads FQNNGV. This CDR3 has 15 residues. CDR3 sequence (DNA): TGTGCCAGCAGCTTATTGCAGGGGTCTTATTCACCCCTCCACTTT. This sequence encodes CASSLLQGSYSPLHF.

The rearrangement links TRBV7-6 to TRBJ2-7; the D is unclear. The CDR3 has 13 residues. Trimming took 0 bases from V and 7 from J, leaving 10 bases between them. The V gene's germline CDR1 is SGHVS and CDR2 FNYEAQ. In nucleotides, the CDR3 is TGTGCCAGCAGCTTAGCTAGGGTAGGGGAGCAGTACTTC. Protein sequence: CASSLARVGEQYF.

The chain is built from TRBV27 and TRBJ1-1; 8 bases line up with TRBD1. CDR1 and CDR2 from the germline V gene are MNHEY and SMNVEV (reference sequence). Trimming removed 3 bases from V and 6 bases from J; junction bases left unmatched: 9. The CDR3 has 15 residues. This chain's CDR3 is CASSFPGQGQSEAFF. The CDR3 nucleotides are TGTGCCAGCAGTTTTCCCGGACAGGGCCAATCTGAAGCTTTCTTT.

Judged by abundance, this clone is medium-sized (0.01 to 0.1%). The gene calls are TRBV11-2 and TRBJ1-2; 8 bases match TRBD1. The germline gives CDR1 SGHAT, CDR2 FQNNGV. V lost 1 base, J lost 0 bases, and 7 bases stayed unmatched. The CDR3 sequence is 17 residues long. The CDR3 loop reads CASSLVQQGEPNYGYTF. The CDR3 DNA is TGTGCCAGCAGCTTAGTGCAACAGGGGGAACCTAACTATGGCTACACCTTC.

There are a few counts of this clone. V and J are TRBV19 and TRBJ1-1; D unclear. Germline CDR1 and CDR2: LNHDA and SQIVND (reference sequence). CDR3 length: 15 residues. V was trimmed by 3 bases and J by 7 bases, leaving 18 bases between them. CDR3 amino acids: CASSMGRQRLGEAFF. The CDR3 DNA is TGTGCCAGTAGTATGGGGAGGCAGAGGTTGGGTGAAGCTTTCTTT.

The V gene is TRBV18, the J gene TRBJ2-5, with TRBD1 matching 7 bases. Losses at the gene ends were 2 bases for V and 2 bases for J; bases not matched to a gene: 5. The CDR3 is made up of 15 amino acids. Per germline, CDR1 KGHSH and CDR2 LQKENI. CDR3 region: CASSPRRDSQETQYF. The CDR3 DNA follows: TGTGCCAGCTCACCAAGACGGGACAGTCAAGAGACCCAGTACTTC.

CDR3 amino acids: CASSQIGLEETQYF. CDR3 sequence (DNA): TGCGCCAGCAGCCAAATCGGACTGGAAGAGACCCAGTACTTC. The V and J genes are TRBV5-1 and TRBJ2-5, with a possible D match to TRBD2 (5 bases). With 4 bases removed from V and 3 bases from J, the gap between germline ends came to 13 bases. Looked up from germline, CDR1 is SGHRS and CDR2 is YFSETQ. The CDR3 has 14 residues.

The chain joins TRBV7-6 to TRBJ2-1; possibly TRBD1 or TRBD2 for D (7 bases each). The CDR3 runs to 18 residues. Germline V lookup: CDR1 SGHVS, CDR2 FNYEAQ. Trimming took off 4 bases at V and 7 bases at J, with 26 bases between the two ends. The chain's CDR3 is CASSSRGPRLAALNEQFF. CDR3 bases: TGTGCCAGCAGCTCGAGGGGGCCCCGTCTAGCGGCCTTGAATGAGCAGTTCTTC.

The rearrangement uses TRBV18 and TRBJ2-5; tentatively, D is TRBD1 or TRBD2 (5 bases each). Per germline, CDR1 KGHSH and CDR2 LQKENI. The CDR3 totals 15 residues. V lost 0 bases to trimming and J lost 2 bases, with 10 bases between them. The CDR3: CASSPPSGQQETQYF. CDR3 sequence (DNA): TGTGCCAGCTCACCACCGTCGGGGCAACAAGAGACCCAGTACTTC.

V gene TRBV6-6 combines with J gene TRBJ1-2, with D possibly matching TRBD1 (6 bases). Germline-derived CDR1 and CDR2 are MNHNY and SVGAGI (reference sequence). Deletions cut 4 bases from V and 1 base from J, with 13 bases between. The CDR3 length is 15 residues. CDR3 coding DNA: TGTGCCAGCAGTTTCAACAGGGACCTTAACTATGGCTACACCTTC. Residues: CASSFNRDLNYGYTF.

This chain links TRBV5-8 with TRBJ2-2; D perhaps matches TRBD1 (5 bases). CDR3 length equals 15 residues. Deletions cut 4 bases from V and 6 bases from J, with 16 bases between. Germline V gene sequence: CDR1 SGHTS, CDR2 YDEGEE. The CDR3: CASSLSKRGSGELFF. The DNA for the CDR3 is TGTGCCAGCAGCCTTAGCAAAAGGGGCTCCGGGGAGCTGTTTTTT.

The CDR3 DNA is TGTGCCAGCAGCTTAGCAGGGGGCAGCGCCTACGAGCAGTACTTC. Translated, it gives CASSLAGGSAYEQYF. The rearrangement links TRBV7-2 to TRBJ2-7; 7 positions agree with TRBD1. The CDR3 totals 15 residues. CDR1 and CDR2 from the germline V gene are SGHTA and FQGNSA. V dropped 0 bases and J dropped 2; count of bases not matched to a gene: 4. Combining the CDR3 with reference TRBV7-2 and TRBJ2-7 gives the whole variable domain GAGVSQSPSNKVTEKGKDVELRCDPISGHTALYWYRQSLGQGLEFLIYFQGNSAPDKSGLPSDRFSAERTGGSVSTLTIQRTQQEDSAVYLCASSLAGGSAYEQYFGPGTRLTVT.

This chain's CDR3 is CASTLGTSGRSYEQYF. In DNA, the CDR3 is TGCGCCAGCACTCTAGGGACTAGCGGGAGATCCTACGAGCAGTACTTC. The genes are TRBV5-1 and TRBJ2-7; 14 positions agree with TRBD2. The CDR3 spans 16 residues. Germline values: CDR1 SGHRS, CDR2 YFSETQ. The ends lost 6 bases at V and 1 base at J; junction bases unmatched: 6.

Regarding this clone: The same CDR3 also results from other DNA sequences found in this sample. The chain uses TRBV2 and TRBJ1-5; D is uncertain. Germline V gene lookup returns CDR1 SNHLY and CDR2 FYNNEI. This CDR3 has 12 amino acids. Trimming took 3 bases from V and 5 from J, leaving 5 bases between them. CDR3 sequence (DNA): TGTGCCAGCAGTGACCCCGATCAGCCCCAGCATTTT. Residues: CASSDPDQPQHF. Complete variable domain (other parts from reference TRBV2 and TRBJ1-5): EPEVTQTPSHQVTQMGQEVILRCVPISNHLYFYWYRQILGQKVEFLVSFYNNEISEKSEIFDDQFSVERPDGSNFTLKIRSTKLEDSAMYFCASSDPDQPQHFGDGTRLSIL.